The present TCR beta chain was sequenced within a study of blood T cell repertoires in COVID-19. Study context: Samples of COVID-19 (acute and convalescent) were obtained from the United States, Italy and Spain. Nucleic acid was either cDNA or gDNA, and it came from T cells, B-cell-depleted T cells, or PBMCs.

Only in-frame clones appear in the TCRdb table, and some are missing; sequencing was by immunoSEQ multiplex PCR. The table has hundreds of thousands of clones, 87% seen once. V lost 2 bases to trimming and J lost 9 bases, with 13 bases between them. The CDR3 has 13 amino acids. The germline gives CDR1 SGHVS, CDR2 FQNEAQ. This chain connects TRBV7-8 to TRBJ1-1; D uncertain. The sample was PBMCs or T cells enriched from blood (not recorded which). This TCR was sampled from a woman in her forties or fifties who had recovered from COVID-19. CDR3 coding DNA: TGTGCCAGCAGCTTAAATACAGAGCCCAAAGCTTTCTTT. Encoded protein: CASSLNTEPKAFF. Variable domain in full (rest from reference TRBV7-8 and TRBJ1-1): GAGVSQSPRYKVAKRGQDVALRCDPISGHVSLFWYQQALGQGPEFLTYFQNEAQLDKSGLPSDRFFAERPEGSVSTLKIQRTQQEDSAVYLCASSLNTEPKAFFGQGTRLTVV.